This T cell receptor beta chain was identified during a study of cytomegalovirus exposure and HLA in healthy donors (dated by TCRdb to the late 2010s). Study-level background: According to an earlier analysis of several hundred of the donors, 150 million to 200 million T cells yielded 117 million unique TCR beta sequences and 276 Gb of sequence data. Along with the 666-subject first cohort, a separate validation cohort of over a hundred different subjects was used. Among the roughly 380 genotyped donors, about 83% belonged to the genetic ancestry cluster associated with self-reported Caucasian donors. Five DR-DQ haplotypes were handled as single units for association and clustering because linkage in the cohort was strong. The study profiled the T cell repertoires of about 640 subjects by immunosequencing and related them to cytomegalovirus serostatus. In the later analysis, no new phenotypic data were used to find candidate immune exposures; instead, reliance was placed on TCR beta sequences and their occurrence across donors. High-throughput TCR immunosequencing, statistical association of individual TCRs with disease status, and machine learning were combined to predict cytomegalovirus infection status. Typing coverage differed by locus: A, B, C, DRB1 and DQB1 were typed in roughly 620-640 donors, DQA1 in approximately 520, DPA1 in 600 to 610, and DPB1 in 450 to 490. Alongside the repertoire data, information on donor age, sex, ethnicity and CMV serostatus was compiled. The study aimed to test whether signatures of past pathogen exposure could be identified by cataloging public T cell receptors. Class I and class II HLA loci were covered by the typing at four-digit resolution. In a later analysis, previously published TCR beta repertoires from some 640 donors were re-analyzed and high-resolution HLA genotyping was added so that TCR occurrence patterns could be studied. Among around 400 genotyped donors of the cohort, an average of about 220,000 unique TCR beta nucleotide sequences was sequenced per donor, of which 15% to 20% were non-productive. A later genetic analysis used genome-wide SNP genotypes for about 65% of the roughly 700 donors, treating that subset as a discovery cohort. Every repertoire in the discovery cohort had been generated on one and the same sequencing platform. An early release covering roughly 580 HLA-typed donors comprised about 310 gigabases of sequencing data and tens of millions of unique TCR sequences. An earlier analysis of 450 to 750 of the donors used high-throughput TCR beta sequencing to judge whether each TCR beta V gene segment behaved as functional or pseudogenic.

The cohort was made up of around 720 healthy bone marrow donors. All cohort members were sampled while nominally healthy, although unrecorded immune exposures were likely present. The donor was CMV seropositive and was included in the group of 250 to 300 seropositive cohort members. Every donor gave a peripheral blood sample, and the peripheral blood mononuclear cells from that sample were used for TCR beta sequencing. The Qiagen DNeasy Blood Extraction Kit was used to extract genomic DNA from the blood cell samples. For this clone: The antigen it binds to is not known. The junction departs from germline at one end; a sequencing error may be responsible.

Library generation was performed with the immunoSEQ multiplex PCR assay. For the multiplex PCR, a mixture combining 60 forward primers for TCR Vbeta segments and 13 reverse primers for TCR Jbeta segments was used. Amplification of the CDR3 region of rearranged TCR beta genes was performed with a multiplex PCR assay on genomic DNA. On the Illumina HiSeq System, the amplified TCR beta libraries were sequenced as 87-base-pair reads. The study's own analysis went as follows. In a later analysis, some 80 million unique TCR beta chains were counted across the roughly 610 repertoires, and approximately 11 million of these chains were shared by at least two donors. A nearest-neighbor algorithm error-corrected the raw reads and collapsed the reads into unique sequences, merging closely related sequences to remove PCR and sequencing errors. V, D and J gene segments were assigned by aligning CDR3 sequences to IMGT reference sequences. Each retained sequence needed at least a six-nucleotide match to both a V gene segment and a J gene segment. A rearrangement counted as productive if the CDR3 had no stop codons and remained in frame with V and J, and every other rearrangement counted as non-productive. CDR3 was defined by IMGT convention, running from the second conserved V-encoded cysteine to the conserved J-encoded phenylalanine. In an earlier analysis of 500 to 650 of the donors, sequences lacking an unambiguous match to a single V gene segment were excluded. An earlier analysis of several hundred of the donors called V segments functional above 56.7% productive rearrangements and segregating when the between-donor standard deviation exceeded 5%. To diagnose cytomegalovirus status from the catalog of TCR beta chain sequences, a statistical classification framework was built. V and J gene assignment, in a later analysis, came from comparing TCR nucleotide sequences with IMGT/GENE-DB human TR gene sequences. Using the TCRdist pipeline, a later analysis assigned CDR3 sequences along with most-parsimonious VDJ recombination scenarios. In a later analysis, each TCR beta chain was defined by its CDR3 amino acid sequence together with its V-gene family, and reads without a unique V-gene family were excluded. A later analysis removed roughly 590 highly shared, low-generation-probability nucleotide sequences to deal with suspected cross-contamination and a sequencing artifact. For each public chain, a later analysis derived a clonal expansion index from normalized ranks of inferred template counts within each repertoire. Generation probabilities in a later analysis came from a VDJ recombination model fitted to out-of-frame rearrangements, and those results were checked against IGoR. A later analysis scored TCR-TCR, TCR-HLA and TCR-CMV co-occurrence with hypergeometric tests, applying a repertoire-size bias correction to TCR pairs. False discovery rates were estimated in a later analysis by permuting HLA or CMV assignments 20 times. In a later analysis, co-occurring TCRs were grouped using DBSCAN, with TCRdist sequence similarity added in when clustering inside HLA-allele-positive subsets. Repertoires with fewer than 30,000 or more than 120,000 public chains, plus five repertoires with anomalous nucleotide sharing, were excluded from co-occurrence clustering. TCRdb limited this immuneACCESS table to in-frame rearrangements with V and J called. A share of clones is missing; checked studies link under half to unresolved V genes, and the rest is unexplained. V and J calls and clone size come straight from that table; D and trimming were deduced from the DNA. The table for this sample records tens of thousands of clones. 9.5% to 15% of the sample belongs to the ten largest clones.

On the study overall, not on this receptor specifically: A cluster of highly shared sequence variants was judged likely to represent a technical artifact of the sequencing pipeline. Compared with equally common non-associated chains, HLA-associated TCR beta chains in a later analysis were more clonally expanded and had lower generation probabilities. According to a later analysis, most CMV-associated TCR beta chains appeared to be HLA-restricted, and the HLA associations seemed to be driven largely by CMV exposure. The 87-base-pair reads could not distinguish some IMGT-functional V segments, including TRBV6-2 and TRBV6-3, so those segments were excluded. The earlier analysis of almost 600 of the donors excluded roughly 17 rarely observed V segments, including chromosome 9 orphons, because counts were too low. According to the authors, the approach could potentially be generalized to other disease states and immunological phenotypes. The classifier was reported to diagnose cytomegalovirus status with high specificity and sensitivity in both the original and validation cohorts. Strong co-occurrence of HLA alleles, especially DR and DQ, made assigning TCR associations to individual alleles difficult. In a later analysis, several top co-occurrence clusters were reported to appear linked to parvovirus B19, influenza, CMV and Epstein-Barr virus. While some public TCRs were present in many individuals, most TCR sequences turned up only very rarely across donors. A further reported finding was that TCR beta sequences accurately predicted the HLA-A and HLA-B alleles for most subjects in the first cohort. In a later analysis, TCR association rates were found to vary across HLA loci, with the most associated TCRs seen for DRB1 alleles and the fewest for HLA-C alleles. In this cohort, only TCR beta chains were sequenced, and detectable features were limited by the absence of alpha or paired-chain data. V-gene and J-gene trimming of TCR beta chains was associated with a missense DCLRE1C variant in a later genetic analysis, and the association was replicated in an independent cohort. Immune exposure information for the cohort was limited to CMV serostatus. A total of fewer than 200 TCR beta chains were listed by the study as associated with cytomegalovirus. Three of the identified cytomegalovirus-associated TCR beta chains were confirmed in vitro to be specific for cytomegalovirus antigens. Because HLA typing was unavailable for some donors at each locus, only the typed subset was used in association tests. In an earlier analysis of about 600 of the donors, most TCR beta V segments appeared in productive rearrangements about 87% or about 30% of the time, broadly matching IMGT annotations. Correlated functional status among segregating V segments might be attributable to linkage disequilibrium, but an unknown experimental factor could not be ruled out. According to a later genetic analysis, donors in an Asian-associated ancestry cluster had fewer N-insertions in productive TCRs than the approximately 700-donor mean. Roughly uniform sequencing depth across donors was assumed in presence/absence analyses, although this assumption may not hold. Specific HLA alleles were associated with 16,951 TCR beta sequences at a false discovery rate of 0.05 in a later analysis.

The germline V gene (reference sequence) gives CDR1 as SSHAT and CDR2 as FNYEAQ. The CDR3 runs 13 amino acids, cysteine and phenylalanine included. Only the CDR3 DNA is retained, 39 bases long and in frame from the first base. Recombination joined TRBV7-7 with TRBJ1-1; the best D guess is TRBD1, with 6 bases matching. The specimen was PBMCs. The sequence was collected from a woman in her 30s in good health and CMV-seropositive. The DNA reads as follows: TGTGCTAGCAGCTTATCTCAGGGGACTGAAGCTTTCTTT. This sequence encodes CASSLSQGTEAFF.